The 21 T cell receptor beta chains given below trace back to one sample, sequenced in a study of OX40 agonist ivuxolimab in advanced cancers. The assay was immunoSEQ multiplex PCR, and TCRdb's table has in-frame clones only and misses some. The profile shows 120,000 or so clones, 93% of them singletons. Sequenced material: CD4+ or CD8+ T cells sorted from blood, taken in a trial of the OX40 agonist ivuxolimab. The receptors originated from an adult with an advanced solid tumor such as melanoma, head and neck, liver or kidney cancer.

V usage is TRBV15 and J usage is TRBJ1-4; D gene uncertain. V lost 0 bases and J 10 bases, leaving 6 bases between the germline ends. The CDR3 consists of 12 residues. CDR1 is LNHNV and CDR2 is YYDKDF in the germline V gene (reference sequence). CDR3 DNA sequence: TGTGCCACCAGCAGAGATCGGGGAAAACTGTTTTTT. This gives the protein CATSRDRGKLFF. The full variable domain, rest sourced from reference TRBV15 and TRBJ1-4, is DAMVIQNPRYQVTQFGKPVTLSCSQTLNHNVMYWYQQKSSQAPKLLFHYYDKDFNNEADTPDNFQSRRPNTSFCFLDIRSPGLGDTAMYLCATSRDRGKLFFGSGTQLSVL.

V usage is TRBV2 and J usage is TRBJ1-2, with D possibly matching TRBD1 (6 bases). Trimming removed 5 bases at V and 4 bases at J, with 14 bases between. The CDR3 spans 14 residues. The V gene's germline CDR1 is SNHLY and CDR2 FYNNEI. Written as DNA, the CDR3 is TGTGCCAGCAGTAACAGGGTGGGGAGCTATGGCTACACCTTC. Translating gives CASSNRVGSYGYTF.

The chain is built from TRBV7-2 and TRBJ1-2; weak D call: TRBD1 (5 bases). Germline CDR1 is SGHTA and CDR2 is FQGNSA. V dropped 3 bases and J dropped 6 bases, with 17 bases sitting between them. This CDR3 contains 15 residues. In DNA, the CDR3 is TGTGCCAGCAGCTTGTCCGGGGGTTGGGGAGATGGCTACACCTTC. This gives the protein CASSLSGGWGDGYTF.

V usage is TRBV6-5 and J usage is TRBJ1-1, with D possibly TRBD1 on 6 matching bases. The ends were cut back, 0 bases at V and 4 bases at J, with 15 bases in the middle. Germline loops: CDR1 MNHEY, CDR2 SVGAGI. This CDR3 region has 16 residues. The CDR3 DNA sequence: TGTGCCAGCAGTTACTCGAATCGGGGGCGAGGCACTGAAGCTTTCTTT. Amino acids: CASSYSNRGRGTEAFF.

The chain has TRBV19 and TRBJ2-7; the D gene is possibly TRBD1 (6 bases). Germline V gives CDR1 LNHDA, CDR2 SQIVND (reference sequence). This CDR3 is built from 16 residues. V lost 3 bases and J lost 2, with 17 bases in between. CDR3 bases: TGTGCCAGTAGTATTGCCGGATATGAGGGGGCCTACGAGCAGTACTTC. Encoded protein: CASSIAGYEGAYEQYF.

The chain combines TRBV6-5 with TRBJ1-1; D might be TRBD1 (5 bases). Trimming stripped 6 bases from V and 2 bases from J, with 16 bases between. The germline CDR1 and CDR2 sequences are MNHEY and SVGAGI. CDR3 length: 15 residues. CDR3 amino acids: CASSRGTDDNTEAFF. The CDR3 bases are TGTGCCAGCAGCCGTGGGACGGACGATAACACTGAAGCTTTCTTT.

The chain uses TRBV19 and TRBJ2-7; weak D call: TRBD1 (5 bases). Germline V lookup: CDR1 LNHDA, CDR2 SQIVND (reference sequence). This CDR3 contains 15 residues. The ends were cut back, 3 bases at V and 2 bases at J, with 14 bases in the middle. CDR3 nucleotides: TGTGCCAGTAGTATTAAACCCCAGGGTCCCTACGAGCAGTACTTC. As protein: CASSIKPQGPYEQYF.

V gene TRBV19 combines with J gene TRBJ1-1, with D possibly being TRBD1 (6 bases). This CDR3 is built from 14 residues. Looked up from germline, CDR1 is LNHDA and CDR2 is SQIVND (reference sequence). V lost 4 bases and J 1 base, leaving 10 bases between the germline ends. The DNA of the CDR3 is TGTGCCAGTAGTAATCAGGGGCCGAACACTGAAGCTTTCTTT. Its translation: CASSNQGPNTEAFF.

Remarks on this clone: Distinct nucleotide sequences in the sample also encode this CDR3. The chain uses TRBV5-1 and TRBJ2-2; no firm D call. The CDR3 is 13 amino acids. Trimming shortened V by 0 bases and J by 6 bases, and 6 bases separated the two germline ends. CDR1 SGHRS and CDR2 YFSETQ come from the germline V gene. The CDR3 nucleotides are TGCGCCAGCAGCTTGGACACGGCCGGGGAGCTGTTTTTT. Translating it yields CASSLDTAGELFF. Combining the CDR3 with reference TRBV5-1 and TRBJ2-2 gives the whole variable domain KAGVTQTPRYLIKTRGQQVTLSCSPISGHRSVSWYQQTPGQGLQFLFEYFSETQRNKGNFPGRFSGRQFSNSRSEMNVSTLELGDSALYLCASSLDTAGELFFGEGSRLTVL.

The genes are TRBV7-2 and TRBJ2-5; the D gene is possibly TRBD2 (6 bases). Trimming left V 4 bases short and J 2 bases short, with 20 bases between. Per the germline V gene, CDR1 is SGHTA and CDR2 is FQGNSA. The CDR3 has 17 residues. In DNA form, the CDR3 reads TGTGCCAGCAGCTGGGCTTACAGGAGGGTCGGGCAAGAGACCCAGTACTTC. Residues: CASSWAYRRVGQETQYF.

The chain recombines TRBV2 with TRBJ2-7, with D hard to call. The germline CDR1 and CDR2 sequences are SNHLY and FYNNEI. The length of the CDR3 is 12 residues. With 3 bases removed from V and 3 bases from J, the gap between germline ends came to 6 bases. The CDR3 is CASSDRHYEQYF. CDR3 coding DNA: TGTGCCAGCAGTGATAGACACTACGAGCAGTACTTC. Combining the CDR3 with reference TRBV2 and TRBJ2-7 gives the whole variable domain EPEVTQTPSHQVTQMGQEVILRCVPISNHLYFYWYRQILGQKVEFLVSFYNNEISEKSEIFDDQFSVERPDGSNFTLKIRSTKLEDSAMYFCASSDRHYEQYFGPGTRLTVT.

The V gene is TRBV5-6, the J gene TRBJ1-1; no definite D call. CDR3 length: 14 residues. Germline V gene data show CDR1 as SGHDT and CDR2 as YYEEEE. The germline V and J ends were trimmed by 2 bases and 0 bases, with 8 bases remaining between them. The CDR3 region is CASSFRSLNTEAFF. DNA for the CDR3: TGTGCCAGCAGCTTTCGGAGTCTGAACACTGAAGCTTTCTTT.

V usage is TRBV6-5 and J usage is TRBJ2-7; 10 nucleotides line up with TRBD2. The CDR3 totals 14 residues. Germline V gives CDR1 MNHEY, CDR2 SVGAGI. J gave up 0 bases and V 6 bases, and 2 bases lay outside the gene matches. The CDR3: CASRGTSASYEQYF. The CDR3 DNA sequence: TGTGCCAGCAGGGGGACTAGCGCCTCCTACGAGCAGTACTTC.

The CDR3 protein is CASSGGQRNQPQHF. DNA for the CDR3: TGTGCCAGCAGCGGGGGACAACGAAATCAGCCCCAGCATTTT. The chain combines TRBV5-6 with TRBJ1-5; maybe TRBD1 (6 bases). Per the germline V gene, CDR1 is SGHDT and CDR2 is YYEEEE. V was shortened by 4 bases and J by 4 bases, with 12 bases between the two germline ends. The CDR3 is 14 amino acids.

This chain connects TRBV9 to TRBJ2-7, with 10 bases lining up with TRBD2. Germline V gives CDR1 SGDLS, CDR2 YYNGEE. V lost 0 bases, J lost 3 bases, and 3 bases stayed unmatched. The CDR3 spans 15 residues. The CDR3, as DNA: TGTGCCAGCAGCGTAGGGAGCGGGGGGGACTACGAGCAGTACTTC. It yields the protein CASSVGSGGDYEQYF.

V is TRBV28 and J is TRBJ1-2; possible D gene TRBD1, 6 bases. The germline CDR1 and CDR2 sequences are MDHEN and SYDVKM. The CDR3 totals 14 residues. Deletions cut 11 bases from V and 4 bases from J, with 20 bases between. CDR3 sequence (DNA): TGTGCCGTTCTGGGGCAGGGGAGGATCTATGGCTACACCTTC. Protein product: CAVLGQGRIYGYTF.

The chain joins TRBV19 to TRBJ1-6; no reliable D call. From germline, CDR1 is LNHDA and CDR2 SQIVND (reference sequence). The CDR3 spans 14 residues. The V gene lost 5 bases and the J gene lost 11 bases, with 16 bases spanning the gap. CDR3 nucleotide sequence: TGTGCCAGTAGTGTCGACGGAGGAAATCCACCCCTCCACTTT. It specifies CASSVDGGNPPLHF.

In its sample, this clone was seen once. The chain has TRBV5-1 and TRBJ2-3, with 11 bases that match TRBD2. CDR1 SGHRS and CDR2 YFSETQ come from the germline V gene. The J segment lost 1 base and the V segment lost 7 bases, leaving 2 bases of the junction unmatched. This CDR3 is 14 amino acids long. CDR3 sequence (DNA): TGCGCCAGCGGGGGACTAGCGGGCACAGATACGCAGTATTTT. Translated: CASGGLAGTDTQYF.

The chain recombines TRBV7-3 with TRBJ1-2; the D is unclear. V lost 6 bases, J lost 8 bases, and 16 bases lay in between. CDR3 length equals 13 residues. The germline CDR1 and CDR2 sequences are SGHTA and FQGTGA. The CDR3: CASSPETGRGYTF. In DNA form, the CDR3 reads TGTGCCAGCAGTCCAGAGACCGGGAGAGGCTACACCTTC.

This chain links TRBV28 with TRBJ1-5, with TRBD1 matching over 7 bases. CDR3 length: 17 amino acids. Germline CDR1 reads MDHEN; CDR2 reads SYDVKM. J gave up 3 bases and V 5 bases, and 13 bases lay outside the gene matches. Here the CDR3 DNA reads TGTGCCAGCAGTCTCAGGGGGATCCCGTCGAACAATCAGCCCCAGCATTTT. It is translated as CASSLRGIPSNNQPQHF.

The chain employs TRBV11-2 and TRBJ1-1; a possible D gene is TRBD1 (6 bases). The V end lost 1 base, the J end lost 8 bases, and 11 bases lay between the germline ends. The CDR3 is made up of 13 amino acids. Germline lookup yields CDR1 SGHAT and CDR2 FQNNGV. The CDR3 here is CASSLVGAGEAFF. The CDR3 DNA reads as TGTGCCAGCAGCTTAGTGGGGGCGGGAGAAGCTTTCTTT.